This T cell receptor beta chain is from a study of cytomegalovirus exposure and HLA in healthy donors (dated by TCRdb to about 2017). Looking at the study overall: An earlier analysis of some 500 of the donors reported about 250 Gb of sequence data and some 100 million unique TCR beta sequences from some 180 million T cells. The study aimed to test whether cataloging public T cell receptors could reveal signatures of past pathogen exposure. Of the roughly 400 genotyped donors, around 81% fell in the genetic ancestry cluster associated with self-reported Caucasian donors. HLA typing included class I and class II loci at four-digit resolution. To study patterns of TCR occurrence, a later analysis re-analyzed previously published TCR beta repertoires from just over 650 donors and added high-resolution HLA genotyping. In addition to the first cohort of 650 to 750 subjects, a separate validation cohort of some 120 different subjects was used. Typing coverage varied by locus: about 629-630 donors for A, B, C, DRB1 and DQB1; roughly 560 for DQA1; over 600 for DPA1; approximately 450 for DPB1. Rather than using new phenotypic data, the later analysis identified candidate immune exposures from TCR beta sequences and from how often those sequences occurred across donors. Alongside the repertoire data, information on donor age, sex, ethnicity and CMV serostatus was compiled. Four or five DR-DQ haplotypes were handled as single units for association and clustering because linkage in the cohort was strong. An early release covering over 500 HLA-typed donors comprised around 300 gigabases of sequencing data and around 80 million unique TCR sequences. A later genetic analysis used genome-wide SNP genotypes for about three fifths of the 666 donors, treating that subset as a discovery cohort. To predict cytomegalovirus infection status, the study brought together high-throughput TCR immunosequencing, statistical association of individual TCRs with disease status, and machine learning. Every repertoire in the discovery cohort had been generated on one and the same sequencing platform. An earlier analysis of several hundred of the donors applied high-throughput TCR beta sequencing to assess whether each TCR beta V gene segment acted as functional or pseudogenic. The study used immunosequencing to profile the T cell repertoires of about 670 subjects and linked those repertoires to cytomegalovirus serostatus. On average, 235,054 unique TCR beta nucleotide sequences were sequenced per donor among fewer than 500 genotyped donors of the cohort, with roughly 20% of those sequences being non-productive.

General study outcomes and caveats: Because counts were too low, 15 to 20 rarely observed V segments, including chromosome 9 orphons, were excluded from the earlier analysis of roughly 580 of the donors. Across donors, most TCR sequences were observed very rarely, whereas some public TCRs were present in many individuals. The classifier was reported to diagnose cytomegalovirus status with high specificity and sensitivity in both the original cohort and the validation cohort. For the cohort, immune exposure information was limited to CMV serostatus. Assigning TCR associations to individual alleles was difficult when HLA alleles, especially DR and DQ, strongly co-occurred. The presence/absence analyses assumed that sequencing depth was roughly uniform across donors, and that assumption may not be true. Because the 87-base-pair reads could not distinguish some IMGT-functional V segments, including TRBV6-2 and TRBV6-3, those segments were excluded. Correlated functional status among segregating V segments might be attributable to linkage disequilibrium, but an unknown experimental factor could not be ruled out. Most CMV-associated TCR beta chains appeared to be HLA-restricted in a later analysis, and the HLA associations seemed to be driven largely by CMV exposure. A further reported finding was that TCR beta sequences accurately predicted the HLA-A and HLA-B alleles for most subjects in the first cohort. In vitro tests confirmed that three of the cytomegalovirus-associated TCR beta chains recognize cytomegalovirus antigens. A total of about 150 TCR beta chains were listed by the study as associated with cytomegalovirus. A later analysis reported that several top co-occurrence clusters appeared linked to parvovirus B19, influenza, CMV and Epstein-Barr virus. In a later analysis, HLA-associated TCR beta chains showed more clonal expansion and lower generation probabilities than non-associated chains that were equally common. V-gene and J-gene trimming of TCR beta chains was associated with a missense DCLRE1C variant in a later genetic analysis, and the association was replicated in an independent cohort. Broadly in line with IMGT annotations, most TCR beta V segments showed up in productive rearrangements about 87% or about 30% of the time in an earlier analysis of under 700 of the donors. According to a later genetic analysis, donors in an Asian-associated ancestry cluster had fewer N-insertions in productive TCRs than the approximately 630-donor mean. This cohort had only TCR beta chains sequenced, and the lack of alpha or paired-chain data limited which features could be detected. It was suggested by the authors that the approach could potentially be generalized to other disease states and immunological phenotypes. Specific HLA alleles were associated with 15,000 to 20,000 TCR beta sequences at a false discovery rate of 0.05 in a later analysis. Because some donors lacked HLA typing at each locus, the association tests relied only on the typed subset. A cluster of highly shared sequence variants was judged likely to be a technical artifact of the sequencing pipeline. A later analysis found that TCR association rates varied across HLA loci, with DRB1 alleles showing the most associated TCRs and HLA-C alleles the fewest.

The cohort was made up of 500 to 850 healthy bone marrow donors. All cohort members were sampled while nominally healthy, although unrecorded immune exposures were likely present. The donor was CMV seronegative and was included in the group of 352 seronegative cohort members. Each donor provided a peripheral blood sample, and peripheral blood mononuclear cells were used for TCR beta sequencing. The Qiagen DNeasy Blood Extraction Kit was used to extract genomic DNA from the blood cell samples. At the junction V is shortened by 6 bases and J by 4 bases, with 10 bases in between. Spanning cysteine to phenylalanine, the CDR3 consists of 13 amino acids. Here the CDR3 DNA is all that survives: 39 bases in frame from base 1. CDR1 and CDR2 are read off the germline V gene (reference sequence) as SGHNT and YYREEE. In regard to this clone: Its antigen is unknown. No base quality values were provided; no much bigger clone lies one nucleotide off.

Library prep was done by the immunoSEQ multiplex PCR assay. For the multiplex PCR, a mixture combining 60 forward primers for TCR Vbeta segments and 13 reverse primers for TCR Jbeta segments was used. The CDR3 region of rearranged TCR beta genes was amplified from genomic DNA with a multiplex PCR assay. Amplified TCR beta libraries were sequenced as 87-base-pair reads on the Illumina HiSeq System. Concerning the study's data processing: In a later analysis, around 80 million unique TCR beta chains were counted across the approximately 670 repertoires, and roughly 10 million of these chains were shared by at least two donors. Raw reads were error-corrected and collapsed into unique sequences by a nearest-neighbor algorithm in which closely related sequences were merged to remove PCR and sequencing errors. To assign V, D and J gene segments, CDR3 sequences were aligned to IMGT reference sequences. For a sequence to be retained, at least a six-nucleotide match to both a V gene segment and a J gene segment was required. A rearrangement was called productive if the CDR3 had no stop codons and remained in frame with V and J, and every other rearrangement was called non-productive. Following IMGT convention, CDR3 was defined as the stretch from the second conserved V-encoded cysteine up to the conserved J-encoded phenylalanine. In an earlier analysis of 500 to 650 of the donors, sequences lacking an unambiguous match to a single V gene segment were excluded. In an earlier analysis of almost 600 of the donors, a V segment was called functional when productive rearrangements were above 56.7%, and segregating when the standard deviation between donors exceeded 5%. A statistical classification framework was built to diagnose cytomegalovirus status from the catalog of TCR beta chain sequences. In a later analysis, V and J genes were assigned by comparing TCR nucleotide sequences against IMGT/GENE-DB human TR gene sequences. In a later analysis, CDR3 sequences and most-parsimonious VDJ recombination scenarios were assigned using the TCRdist pipeline. In a later analysis, each TCR beta chain was defined by its CDR3 amino acid sequence together with its V-gene family, and reads lacking a unique V-gene family were excluded. A later analysis removed 550 to 700 highly shared, low-generation-probability nucleotide sequences to deal with suspected cross-contamination and a sequencing artifact. For each public chain, a later analysis derived a clonal expansion index from normalized ranks of inferred template counts within each repertoire. Generation probabilities in a later analysis came from a VDJ recombination model fitted to out-of-frame rearrangements, and those results were checked against IGoR. A later analysis scored TCR-TCR, TCR-HLA and TCR-CMV co-occurrence with hypergeometric tests, applying a repertoire-size bias correction to TCR pairs. A later analysis estimated false discovery rates by permuting HLA or CMV assignments 20 times. In a later analysis, co-occurring TCRs were grouped with DBSCAN, and TCRdist sequence similarity was added when clustering was performed within HLA-allele-positive subsets. Co-occurrence clustering excluded repertoires with fewer than 30,000 or more than 120,000 public chains, plus five with anomalous nucleotide sharing. In its TCRdb copy, this immuneACCESS table keeps in-frame sequences only and misses some clones. Where compared with another copy, unresolved V genes explain less than half of these, and the others have no known cause. For V, J and clone size, that table is used; D and trimming come from the DNA. This sample comprises around 110,000 clones, roughly 82% of them detected only once. The ten largest clones take up 1.6% of the sample.

The V gene is TRBV5-4 and the J gene is TRBJ1-4, with no confident D gene call. Sequencing input: PBMCs. This sequence originates from a man aged 50-60 years in good health and CMV-seronegative. The DNA reads TGTGCCAGCACTAGCGGGGTTAATGAAAAACTGTTTTTT. Translated, this gives CASTSGVNEKLFF.